The clone carrying this T cell receptor (beta chain) was seen a single time. The antigen remains undetermined. The CDR3 has 17 amino acids. The germline V gene has CDR1 SEHNR and CDR2 FQNEAQ (reference sequence). V was shortened by 4 bases and J by 2 bases, with 18 bases between the two germline ends. The record originates from a study of CD8+ T cells in alopecia areata. General study results and limits: Clonality in lesional scalp, especially alopecia totalis/universalis, exceeded that of normal scalp.

Treatment indicated: oral pan-JAK inhibitor, 5-10 mg twice daily. PBMCs, the starting material, were the source of sorted CD4+ and CD8+ T cells. Once RNA had been extracted, it was reverse transcribed into cDNA to act as the sequencing template. This table comes from immunoSEQ multiplex PCR, and its TCRdb copy is limited to in-frame clones, with some not included. This sample has over 150,000 clones; less than 70% occur once, and the top ten carry 10% to 14%. The sample in question was CD8+ T cells sorted from blood, obtained at week 24, from a patient treated with tofacitinib. The TCR comes from a human donor with alopecia areata. The V call is TRBV7-9, the J call TRBJ2-1; D is possibly TRBD1 or TRBD2 (6 bases each). The CDR3 loop reads CASSSPDGGQTYNEQFF. CDR3 nucleotides: TGTGCCAGCAGCTCCCCTGACGGGGGCCAAACCTACAATGAGCAGTTCTTC.